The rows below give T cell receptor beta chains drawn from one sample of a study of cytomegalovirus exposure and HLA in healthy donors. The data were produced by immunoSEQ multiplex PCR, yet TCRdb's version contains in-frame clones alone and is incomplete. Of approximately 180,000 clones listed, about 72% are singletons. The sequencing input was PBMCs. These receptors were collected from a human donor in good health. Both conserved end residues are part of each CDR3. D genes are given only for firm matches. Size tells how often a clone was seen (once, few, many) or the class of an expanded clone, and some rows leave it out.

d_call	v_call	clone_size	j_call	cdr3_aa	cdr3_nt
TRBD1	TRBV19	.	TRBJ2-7	CASTLTGDSYEQYF	TGTGCCAGTACCCTGACAGGGGACTCCTACGAGCAGTACTTC
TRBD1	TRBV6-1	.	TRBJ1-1	CASDRGPEAFF	TGTGCCAGCGACAGGGGACCTGAAGCTTTCTTT
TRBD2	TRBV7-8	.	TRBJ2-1	CASSPPAGDGSYNEQFF	TGTGCCAGCAGCCCACCGGCGGGGGATGGGTCCTACAATGAGCAGTTCTTC
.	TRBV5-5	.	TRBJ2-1	CASSIGGGGISSYNEQFF	TGTGCCAGCAGCATTGGCGGAGGGGGCATCAGCTCCTACAATGAGCAGTTCTTC
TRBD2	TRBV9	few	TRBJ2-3	CASSVGSSGGKWGSDTQYF	TGTGCCAGCAGCGTTGGGTCTAGCGGGGGGAAGTGGGGGTCAGATACGCAGTATTTT
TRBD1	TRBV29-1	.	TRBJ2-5	CSVEALRRTGEETQYF	TGCAGCGTTGAAGCCCTCCGGAGGACAGGGGAAGAGACCCAGTACTTC
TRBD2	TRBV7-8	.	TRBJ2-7	CASSSFPSGGSYEQYF	TGTGCCAGCAGCTCCTTTCCTAGCGGGGGGAGTTACGAGCAGTACTTC
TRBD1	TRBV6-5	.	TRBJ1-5	CASSPTGARPQHF	TGTGCCAGCAGTCCGACAGGGGCCAGGCCCCAGCATTTT
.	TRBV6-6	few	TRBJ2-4	CASSYRAGLNIQYF	TGTGCCAGCAGTTATCGGGCGGGGTTGAACATTCAGTACTTC
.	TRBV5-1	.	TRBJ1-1	CASSLDSSNTEAFF	TGCGCCAGCAGCTTGGATAGCTCGAACACTGAAGCTTTCTTT
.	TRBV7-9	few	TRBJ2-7	CASTYSYEQYF	TGTGCCAGCACCTACTCCTACGAGCAGTACTTC
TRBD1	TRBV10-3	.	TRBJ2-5	CAIGPGQGKETQYF	TGTGCCATCGGACCGGGACAGGGGAAGGAGACCCAGTACTTC
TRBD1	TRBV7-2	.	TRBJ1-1	CASSLATGITEAFF	TGTGCCAGCAGCTTAGCGACAGGGATCACTGAAGCTTTCTTT
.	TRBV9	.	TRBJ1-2	CASSVGEGNYGYTF	TGTGCCAGCAGCGTAGGGGAGGGTAACTATGGCTACACCTTC
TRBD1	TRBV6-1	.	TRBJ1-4	CASSVKSTGVLNEKLFF	TGTGCCAGCAGTGTCAAAAGTACAGGGGTACTTAATGAAAAACTGTTTTTT
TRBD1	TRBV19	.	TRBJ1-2	CASSPRGQGRNGYTF	TGTGCCAGTAGTCCTCGGGGACAGGGAAGGAATGGCTACACCTTC
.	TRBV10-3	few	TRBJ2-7	CAISGGGLPNREQYF	TGTGCCATCAGTGGGGGGGGGCTCCCCAATCGCGAGCAGTACTTC
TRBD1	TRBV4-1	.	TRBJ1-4	CASSQGTGVGEKLFF	TGCGCCAGCAGCCAAGGAACAGGGGTTGGTGAAAAACTGTTTTTT
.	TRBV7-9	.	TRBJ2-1	CASSSNTGPDEQFF	TGTGCCAGCAGCTCTAACACAGGGCCCGATGAGCAGTTCTTC
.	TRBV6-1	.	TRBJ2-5	CASSLQETQYF	TGTGCCAGCAGTCTACAAGAGACCCAGTACTTC
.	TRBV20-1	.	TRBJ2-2	CSASSTGELFF	TGCAGTGCCAGTTCCACCGGGGAGCTGTTTTTT
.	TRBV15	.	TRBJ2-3	CATSRDRASTDTQYF	TGTGCCACCAGCAGAGACAGGGCCTCCACAGATACGCAGTATTTT
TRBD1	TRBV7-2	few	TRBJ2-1	CASSFGQGGGWQFF	TGTGCCAGCAGTTTTGGACAGGGAGGAGGTTGGCAGTTCTTC
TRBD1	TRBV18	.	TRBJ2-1	CASSRLPGQGDNEQFF	TGTGCCAGCTCGCGCCTCCCGGGACAGGGAGACAATGAGCAGTTCTTC
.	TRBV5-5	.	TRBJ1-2	CASSLGWEGYTF	TGTGCCAGCAGCTTGGGGTGGGAGGGCTACACCTTC
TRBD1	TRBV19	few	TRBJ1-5	CASSIDHGQGTNQPQHF	TGTGCCAGTAGTATAGATCACGGACAGGGGACCAATCAGCCCCAGCATTTT
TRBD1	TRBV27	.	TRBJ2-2	CASGQGANTGELFF	TGTGCCAGCGGGCAGGGGGCCAACACCGGGGAGCTGTTTTTT
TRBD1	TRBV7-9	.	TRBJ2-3	CASSLGQGLTDTQYF	TGTGCCAGCAGCCTGGGACAGGGTTTAACAGATACGCAGTATTTT
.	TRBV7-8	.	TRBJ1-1	CASSPLKAVNTEAFF	TGTGCCAGCAGCCCACTGAAAGCCGTGAACACTGAAGCTTTCTTT
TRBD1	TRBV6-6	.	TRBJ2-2	CASSSGQGRAGELFF	TGTGCCAGCAGCTCCGGACAGGGAAGGGCCGGGGAGCTGTTTTTT
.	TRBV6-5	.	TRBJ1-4	CASRGPRTASEKLFF	TGTGCCAGCAGGGGACCACGGACAGCCTCTGAAAAACTGTTTTTT
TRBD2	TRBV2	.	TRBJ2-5	CASSALRLAGGETQYF	TGTGCCAGCAGTGCCCTCCGGTTAGCGGGGGGAGAGACCCAGTACTTC